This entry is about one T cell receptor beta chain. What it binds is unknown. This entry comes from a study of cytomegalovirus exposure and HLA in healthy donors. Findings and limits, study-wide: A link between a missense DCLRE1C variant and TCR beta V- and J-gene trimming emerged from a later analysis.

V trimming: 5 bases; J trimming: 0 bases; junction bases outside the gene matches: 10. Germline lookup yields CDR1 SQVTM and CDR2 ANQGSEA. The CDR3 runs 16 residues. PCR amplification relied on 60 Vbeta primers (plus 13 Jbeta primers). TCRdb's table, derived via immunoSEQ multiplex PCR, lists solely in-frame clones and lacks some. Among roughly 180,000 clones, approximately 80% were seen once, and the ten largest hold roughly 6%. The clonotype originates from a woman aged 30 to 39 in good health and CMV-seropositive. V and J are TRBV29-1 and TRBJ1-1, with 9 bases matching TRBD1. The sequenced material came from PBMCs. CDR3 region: CSVRDRVFRVNTEAFF. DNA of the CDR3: TGCAGCGTTCGGGACAGGGTATTCCGTGTGAACACTGAAGCTTTCTTT.